The clone carrying this TCR beta chain was recorded at least ten times. It may be a read error: a sequence one base away is much more abundant. The germline V gene encodes CDR1 SGHTA and CDR2 FQGNSA. CDR3 size: 14 residues. The ends lost 0 bases at V and 10 bases at J; junction bases unmatched: 6. This specimen comes from a study of tumor-infiltrating lymphocytes in oesophageal squamous cell carcinoma. TCRdb independently ran MiXCR on the PCR reads; one entry per CDR3 protein. Of about 15,000 distinct CDR3 sequences in the sample, around 46% were seen once. This clonotype originated in a male donor with esophageal squamous cell carcinoma. The rearrangement uses TRBV7-2 and TRBJ2-1, with 7 bases aligning to TRBD2. Sequenced sample: esophageal tumor tissue. CDR3 residues: CASSLAGGPYEQFF. The DNA of the CDR3 is TGTGCCAGCAGCTTAGCGGGAGGGCCTTACGAGCAGTTCTTC.